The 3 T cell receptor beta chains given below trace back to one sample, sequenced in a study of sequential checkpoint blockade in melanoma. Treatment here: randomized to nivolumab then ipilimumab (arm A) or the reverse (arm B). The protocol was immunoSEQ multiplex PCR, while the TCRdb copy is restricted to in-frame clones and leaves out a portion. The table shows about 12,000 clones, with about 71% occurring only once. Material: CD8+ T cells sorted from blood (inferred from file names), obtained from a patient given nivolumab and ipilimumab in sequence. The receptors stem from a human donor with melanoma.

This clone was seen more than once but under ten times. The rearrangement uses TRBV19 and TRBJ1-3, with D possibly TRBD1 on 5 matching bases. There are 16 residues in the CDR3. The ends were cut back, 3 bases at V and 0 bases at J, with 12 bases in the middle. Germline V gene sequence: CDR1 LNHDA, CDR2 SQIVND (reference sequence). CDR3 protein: CASSIPRAYSGNTIYF. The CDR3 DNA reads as TGTGCCAGTAGTATTCCCAGGGCATACTCTGGAAACACCATATATTTT. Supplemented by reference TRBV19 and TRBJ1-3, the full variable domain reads DGGITQSPKYLFRKEGQNVTLSCEQNLNHDAMYWYRQDPGQGLRLIYYSQIVNDFQKGDIAEGYSVSREKKESFPLTVTSAQKNPTAFYLCASSIPRAYSGNTIYFGEGSWLTVV.

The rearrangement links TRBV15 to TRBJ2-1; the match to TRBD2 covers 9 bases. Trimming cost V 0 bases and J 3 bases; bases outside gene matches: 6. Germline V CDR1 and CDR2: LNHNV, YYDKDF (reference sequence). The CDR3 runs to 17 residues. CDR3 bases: TGTGCCACCAGCAGAGATGGGGGGACTAGCCTCTACAATGAGCAGTTCTTC. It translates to CATSRDGGTSLYNEQFF.

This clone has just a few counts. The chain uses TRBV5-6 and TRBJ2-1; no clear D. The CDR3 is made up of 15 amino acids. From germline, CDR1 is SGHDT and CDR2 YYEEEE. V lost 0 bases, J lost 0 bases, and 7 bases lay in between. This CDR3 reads CASSLGVSSYNEQFF. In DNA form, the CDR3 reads TGTGCCAGCAGCTTGGGCGTGAGCTCCTACAATGAGCAGTTCTTC. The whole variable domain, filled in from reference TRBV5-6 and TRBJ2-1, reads DAGVTQSPTHLIKTRGQQVTLRCSPKSGHDTVSWYQQALGQGPQFIFQYYEEEERQRGNFPDRFSGHQFPNYSSELNVNALLLGDSALYLCASSLGVSSYNEQFFGPGTRLTVL.